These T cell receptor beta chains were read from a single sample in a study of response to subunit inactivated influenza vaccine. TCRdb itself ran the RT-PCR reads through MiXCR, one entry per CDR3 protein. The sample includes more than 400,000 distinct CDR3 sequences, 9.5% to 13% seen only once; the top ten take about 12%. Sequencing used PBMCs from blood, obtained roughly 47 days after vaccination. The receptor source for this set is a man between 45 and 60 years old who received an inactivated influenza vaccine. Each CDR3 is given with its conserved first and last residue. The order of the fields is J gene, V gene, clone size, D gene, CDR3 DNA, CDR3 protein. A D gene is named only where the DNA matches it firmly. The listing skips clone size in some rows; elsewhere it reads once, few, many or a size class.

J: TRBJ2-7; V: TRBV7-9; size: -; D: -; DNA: TGTGCCAGCAGTCTACCGACAGCCCTGGAGCAGTACTTC; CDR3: CASSLPTALEQYF
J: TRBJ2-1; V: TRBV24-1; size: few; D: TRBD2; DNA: TGTGCCACCAGTGACCGGACTAGCGGGAATGAGCAGTTCTTC; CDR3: CATSDRTSGNEQFF
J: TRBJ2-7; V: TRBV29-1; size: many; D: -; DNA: TGCAGCGTTGGGCAGGGCTCCTACGAGCAGTACTTC; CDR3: CSVGQGSYEQYF
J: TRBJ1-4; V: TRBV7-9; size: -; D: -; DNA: TGTGCCAGCAGCGTGACAGGTTCTCATGAAAAACTGTTTTTT; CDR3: CASSVTGSHEKLFF
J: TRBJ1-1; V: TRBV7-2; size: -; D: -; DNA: TGTGCCAGCACCGTACAGGCCACGGGGACTGAAGCTTTCTTT; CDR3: CASTVQATGTEAFF
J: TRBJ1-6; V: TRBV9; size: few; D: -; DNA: TGTGCCAGCAGCCTCGGACAGTTTAATTCACCCCTCCACTTT; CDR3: CASSLGQFNSPLHF
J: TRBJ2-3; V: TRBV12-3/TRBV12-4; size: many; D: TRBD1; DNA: TGTGCCAGCAGTACCACCGGGACAGGGAGCACAGATACGCAGTATTTT; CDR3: CASSTTGTGSTDTQYF
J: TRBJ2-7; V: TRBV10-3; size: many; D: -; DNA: TGTGCCATCAGTGAGTCCCAATCCTACGAGCAGTACTTC; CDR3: CAISESQSYEQYF
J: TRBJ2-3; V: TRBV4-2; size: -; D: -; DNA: TGTGCCAGCAGCCAAGATAACCAGGTTGTAACAGATACGCAGTATTTT; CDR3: CASSQDNQVVTDTQYF
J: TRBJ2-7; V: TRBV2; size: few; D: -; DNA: TGTGCCAGCAGTGTTGCTCCTCAGCACGAGCAGTACTTC; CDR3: CASSVAPQHEQYF
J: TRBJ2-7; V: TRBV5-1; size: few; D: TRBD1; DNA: TGCGCCAGCAGCTTTGGACAGGGGGTGACCTACGAGCAGTACTTC; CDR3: CASSFGQGVTYEQYF
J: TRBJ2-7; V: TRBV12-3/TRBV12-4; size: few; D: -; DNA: TGTGCCAGCAGTTTAGCAGGGGTCAATGGGTTCTACGAGCAGTACTTC; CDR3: CASSLAGVNGFYEQYF
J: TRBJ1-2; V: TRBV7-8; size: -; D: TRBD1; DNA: TGTGCCAGCAGCTTAGCCGGGACAGGGTATGGCTACACCTTC; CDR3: CASSLAGTGYGYTF
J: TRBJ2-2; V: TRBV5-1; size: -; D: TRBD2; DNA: TGCGCCAGCGGACTAGCGGGAGTGGAGACCGAGGAGCTGTTTTTT; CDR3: CASGLAGVETEELFF
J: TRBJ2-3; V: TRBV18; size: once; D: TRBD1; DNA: TGTGCCAGCTCGCGGGACAGGGGACGCACAGATACGCAGTATTTT; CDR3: CASSRDRGRTDTQYF
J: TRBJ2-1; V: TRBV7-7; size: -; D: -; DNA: TGTGTCAGCAGCTTTTCGTGGACGCCTTACAATGAGCAGTTCTTC; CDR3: CVSSFSWTPYNEQFF
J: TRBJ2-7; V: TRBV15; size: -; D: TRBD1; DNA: TGTGCCACCAGCAAATACAGGGGAAGCTCCTACGAGCAGTACTTC; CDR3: CATSKYRGSSYEQYF
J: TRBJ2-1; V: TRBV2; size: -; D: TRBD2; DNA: TGTGCCAGCAGACCTGCAACTAGCGGGAGTAAGTTCTTC; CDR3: CASRPATSGSKFF
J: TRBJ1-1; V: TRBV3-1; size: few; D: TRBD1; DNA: TGTGCCAGCAGCCAGGGACAGGGGGCGCGATTGGCCACTGAAGCTTTCTTT; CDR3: CASSQGQGARLATEAFF
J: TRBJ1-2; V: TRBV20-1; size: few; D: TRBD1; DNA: TGCAGTGCTACCCCGGGACAGGGACCAAACGTCTATGGCTACACCTTC; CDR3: CSATPGQGPNVYGYTF
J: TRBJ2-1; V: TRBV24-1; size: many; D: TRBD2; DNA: TGTGCCACCAGTGCCCGTTTGGGGACTAGCGGGAGAGGTAATGAGCAGTTCTTC; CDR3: CATSARLGTSGRGNEQFF
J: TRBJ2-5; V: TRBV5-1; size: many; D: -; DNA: TGCGCCAGCAGCTTGCGACTTGGGGAGACCCAGTACTTC; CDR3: CASSLRLGETQYF
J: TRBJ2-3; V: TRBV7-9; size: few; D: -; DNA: TGTGCCAGCAGCGGCAGGTACTACACAGATACGCAGTATTTT; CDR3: CASSGRYYTDTQYF
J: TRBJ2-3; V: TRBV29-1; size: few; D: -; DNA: TGCAGCGTTGAAGACCCCCCGGGTAGGCCCACAGATACGCAGTATTTT; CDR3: CSVEDPPGRPTDTQYF
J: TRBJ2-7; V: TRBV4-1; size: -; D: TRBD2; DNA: TGCGCCAGCAGCCGACAGCTTAGCGGGTCCTACGAGCAGTACTTC; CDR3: CASSRQLSGSYEQYF
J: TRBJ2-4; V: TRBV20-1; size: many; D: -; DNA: TGCAGTGCTACCTTTTCGGACATTCAGTACTTC; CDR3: CSATFSDIQYF
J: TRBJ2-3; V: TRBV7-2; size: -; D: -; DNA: TGTGCCAGCAGCGAGCAGATGCTTGCAGATACGCAGTATTTT; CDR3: CASSEQMLADTQYF
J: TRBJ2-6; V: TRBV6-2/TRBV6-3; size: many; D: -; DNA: TGTGCCAGCAGTTTGACTGGGGCCAACGTCCTGACTTTC; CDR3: CASSLTGANVLTF
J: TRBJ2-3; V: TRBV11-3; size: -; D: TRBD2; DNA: TGTGCCAGCAGCCAAGCGGGAGATGTAGATACGCAGTATTTT; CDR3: CASSQAGDVDTQYF
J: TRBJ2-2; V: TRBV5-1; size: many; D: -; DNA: TGCGCCAGCAGCAGAACAGGGTCCGGGGAGCTGTTTTTT; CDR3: CASSRTGSGELFF
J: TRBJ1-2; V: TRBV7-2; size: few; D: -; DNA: TGTGCCAGCAGCTTCACCAGGCTAAACTATGGCTACACCTTC; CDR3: CASSFTRLNYGYTF